The sample holds a few counts of the clone carrying this T cell receptor beta chain. Its specificity is not known. Together with a sample-barcoded 5' primer, a J-beta primer mix was included in a second PCR lasting roughly 7 to 11 cycles. Using its own MiXCR run on the 5' RACE reads, TCRdb lists one record per CDR3 protein. The sample includes 800,000 or so distinct CDR3 sequences, 25% of them seen just once. Germline V gene lookup returns CDR1 DFQATT and CDR2 SNEGSKA (reference sequence). The CDR3 extends over 14 amino acids. Trimming pared 4 bases from V and 10 bases from J, leaving 20 bases between. The data were taken from a study of blood T cells in healthy people across ages. The study, taken as a whole, reports: Unsorted PBMC material precluded a definitive naive versus antigen-experienced comparison.

Another study also made use of these data, one on T cells of mothers and their children.

V and J are TRBV20-1 and TRBJ2-1; tentatively, D is TRBD2 (5 bases). The sequenced sample was blood. The receptor comes from a boy between 10 and 17 years old in good health. The CDR3 sequence: CSAKDLGQEREQFF. Here the CDR3 DNA reads TGCAGTGCTAAAGATCTGGGCCAGGAGCGGGAGCAGTTCTTC.